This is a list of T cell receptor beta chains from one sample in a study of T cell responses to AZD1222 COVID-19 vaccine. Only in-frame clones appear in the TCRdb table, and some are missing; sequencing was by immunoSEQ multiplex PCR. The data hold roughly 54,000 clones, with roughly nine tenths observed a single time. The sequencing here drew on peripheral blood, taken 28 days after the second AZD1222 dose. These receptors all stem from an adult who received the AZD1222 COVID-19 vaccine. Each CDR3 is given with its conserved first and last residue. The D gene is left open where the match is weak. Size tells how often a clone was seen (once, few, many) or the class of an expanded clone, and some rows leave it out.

TGCAGCGTCACAGCGAGCAACACCGGGGAGCTGTTTTTT CSVTASNTGELFF . TRBV29-1 . TRBJ2-2
TGCAGCGTTGGATATAGAGGCGGGAGAGAGCAGTTCTTC CSVGYRGGREQFF . TRBV29-1 TRBD2 TRBJ2-1
TGTGCCACCAGTGACGCCGGGACTAGCGGCTACAATGAGCAGTTCTTC CATSDAGTSGYNEQFF . TRBV24-1 TRBD2 TRBJ2-1
TGTGCCAGCAGTTTATCGGGTACTAGCGGGGGGATGTACAATGAGCAGTTCTTC CASSLSGTSGGMYNEQFF . TRBV27 TRBD2 TRBJ2-1
TGTGCCAGCAGCTGGGTGGGTACGAACACTGAAGCTTTCTTT CASSWVGTNTEAFF few TRBV7-9 . TRBJ1-1
TGTGCCAGCAGTTTACTTGCAGGGAGAAATCAGCCCCAGCATTTT CASSLLAGRNQPQHF . TRBV27 . TRBJ1-5
TGTGCCAGCTCACCGCTACGCGGGAGGGCAGATGGAAGCACAGATACGCAGTATTTT CASSPLRGRADGSTDTQYF . TRBV18 TRBD2 TRBJ2-3
TGCGCCAGCAGCTTGGGAAGGGCCCGCACAGATACGCAGTATTTT CASSLGRARTDTQYF . TRBV5-1 . TRBJ2-3
TGTGCCAGCCGAGGGACGGAGAGCTCTGGAAACACCATATATTTT CASRGTESSGNTIYF . TRBV19 . TRBJ1-3
TGTGCCAGCAGCCAAAGGTCCGAATATCAGCCCCAGCATTTT CASSQRSEYQPQHF . TRBV7-2 . TRBJ1-5
TGTGCCAGCGCGGTAACTAATGAAAAACTGTTTTTT CASAVTNEKLFF . TRBV4-2 . TRBJ1-4
TGTGCCAGCAATAGACAGGGTGTAGCAACTAATGAAAAACTGTTTTTT CASNRQGVATNEKLFF . TRBV6-6 TRBD1 TRBJ1-4
TGCGCCAGCAGCCAGACGGGCTCCAACACCGGGGAGCTGTTTTTT CASSQTGSNTGELFF . TRBV5-1 . TRBJ2-2
TGTGCCAGCAGCTTCTGGGACCTCAAACCCACCTACGAGCAGTACTTC CASSFWDLKPTYEQYF . TRBV21-1 . TRBJ2-7
TGTGCCAGCAGCTTACAAGGTCCGGCCGGGGAGCTGTTTTTT CASSLQGPAGELFF . TRBV11-3 . TRBJ2-2
TGTGCCAGCAGCCTAACTAGGGGGCCAGAAGGTGAGCAGTTCTTC CASSLTRGPEGEQFF once TRBV9 TRBD1 TRBJ2-1
TGTGCCAGCAGCTTAGCCGGCTTACAAGAGACCCAGTACTTC CASSLAGLQETQYF . TRBV7-2 . TRBJ2-5
TGTGCCAGTAGTATCGGACAGGGGTACAATGAGCAGTTCTTC CASSIGQGYNEQFF once TRBV19 TRBD1 TRBJ2-1
TGCGCCAGCAGCTTACCATCCTACAATGAGCAGTTCTTC CASSLPSYNEQFF . TRBV5-1 . TRBJ2-1
TGTGCCAGCAGCTTGGTAATTGGGCAGGAGGAAAACTATGGCTACACCTTC CASSLVIGQEENYGYTF . TRBV5-6 . TRBJ1-2
TGTGCCAGCAGCCCCGACCGCGGCTCCTACAATGAGCAGTTCTTC CASSPDRGSYNEQFF once TRBV7-3 . TRBJ2-1
TGTGCCAGCAGCACCACTCCTGGGGACACTGGAAACACCATATATTTT CASSTTPGDTGNTIYF . TRBV3-1/TRBV3-2 . TRBJ1-3
TGTGCCAGCTCACCACCCGATAGCCCATATCAGCCCCAGCATTTT CASSPPDSPYQPQHF . TRBV18 . TRBJ1-5
TGTGCCAGCAGCTCCAGAGTTAAGGGACTAGCGGGAGTCGGGGAGCTGTTTTTT CASSSRVKGLAGVGELFF . TRBV7-8 TRBD2 TRBJ2-2
TGTGCCATCAGTGCCAGTGGGGCAGTCCGCGAAAAACTGTTTTTT CAISASGAVREKLFF . TRBV10-3 . TRBJ1-4
TGCGCCAGCATTTGGGTTTCCAATGAGCAGTTCTTC CASIWVSNEQFF . TRBV10-1 . TRBJ2-1
TGTGCCAGCAGCTTAAATTCCAGAGGAGCCCAAGAGACCCAGTACTTC CASSLNSRGAQETQYF . TRBV7-3 . TRBJ2-5
TGTGCCAGCAGCCAATGGGACACAGTGAACACTGAAGCTTTCTTT CASSQWDTVNTEAFF . TRBV3-1/TRBV3-2 . TRBJ1-1
TGTGCCAGCAGCTTGGGGAATACGCAGTATTTT CASSLGNTQYF . TRBV5-4 . TRBJ2-3
TGCGCCAGCAGCCCCAGTGAACATAGCAATCAGCCCCAGCATTTT CASSPSEHSNQPQHF . TRBV4-1 . TRBJ1-5
TGTGCCAGCAGTTCCGGCTGGTTTGGTGGCTACACCTTC CASSSGWFGGYTF once TRBV6-5 . TRBJ1-2
TGCGCCAGCAGCTTGGGCCTAGAGCTGGATTACGAGCAGTACTTC CASSLGLELDYEQYF once TRBV5-1 . TRBJ2-7
TGTGCCAGCAGCTTGGGACTAGATCGGGATACGCAGTATTTT CASSLGLDRDTQYF once TRBV7-2 TRBD2 TRBJ2-3
TGTGCCAGCAGCTTATTTCCCCCTGACGCCGCAGGAAACACCGGGGAGCTGTTTTTT CASSLFPPDAAGNTGELFF . TRBV7-2 . TRBJ2-2
TGCACCAGCAGCCAACCCAAGGGTAAAGTAGGAGAGACCCAGTACTTC CTSSQPKGKVGETQYF . TRBV1 . TRBJ2-5
TGTGCCAGCAGCCAAGACAGGGGTGCAGATACGCAGTATTTT CASSQDRGADTQYF . TRBV3-1/TRBV3-2 . TRBJ2-3
TGCGCCAGCAGCTTGTCAGCTAGCGGGATCACAGATACGCAGTATTTT CASSLSASGITDTQYF . TRBV5-1 TRBD2 TRBJ2-3
TGTGCCAGCAGTTTATTGTATGGCCACAATGAGCAGTTCTTC CASSLLYGHNEQFF . TRBV27 . TRBJ2-1
TGCGCCAGCAGCTCCAACTCAGGGGCCCCCTACGAGCAGTACTTC CASSSNSGAPYEQYF . TRBV4-1 . TRBJ2-7
TGTGCCAGCAGTTTTGGAGACAATCAGCCCCAGCATTTT CASSFGDNQPQHF once TRBV12-3/TRBV12-4 . TRBJ1-5
TGTGCCAGCAGTTACGACGACAATGAAAAACTGTTTTTT CASSYDDNEKLFF . TRBV6-6 . TRBJ1-4
TGTGCCACCAGCCCGCCAAGGACTAGCGGGAGTGGAGATACGCAGTATTTT CATSPPRTSGSGDTQYF . TRBV15 TRBD2 TRBJ2-3
TGTGCCAGCAGCCCGACTAGCGGTGAGCAGTACTTC CASSPTSGEQYF . TRBV6-2/TRBV6-3 TRBD2 TRBJ2-7
TGTGCCAGCAGCTTGGACAGGGGAGGCGGCTACACCTTC CASSLDRGGGYTF few TRBV5-5 TRBD1 TRBJ1-2
TGTGCCAGCAGCCCTCGGGAAGGGAGCAACGAGCAGTACTTC CASSPREGSNEQYF . TRBV7-8 . TRBJ2-7
TGTGCCAGCAGTTACGACAGATGGGCCTACGAGCAGTACTTC CASSYDRWAYEQYF . TRBV6-5 . TRBJ2-7
TGTGCCAGCAGCTTGCGTCTAGCCCTATCCTACGAGCAGTACTTC CASSLRLALSYEQYF . TRBV13 . TRBJ2-7
TGTGCCAGCAGCTCGACAGGGAAAGGATCCGGAAACACCATATATTTT CASSSTGKGSGNTIYF . TRBV7-9 TRBD1 TRBJ1-3
TGTGCCAGCAGCGTAGGGGGAGGGGACTTCAGATACAATGAGCAGTTCTTC CASSVGGGDFRYNEQFF medium-sized TRBV9 TRBD2 TRBJ2-1
TGTGCCAGTAGTATAGAGGAGGGGAGGAACACTGAAGCTTTCTTT CASSIEEGRNTEAFF once TRBV19 . TRBJ1-1
TGTGCCAGCAGACAGGGGGCTCCCCCCTACGAGCAGTACTTC CASRQGAPPYEQYF . TRBV28 TRBD1 TRBJ2-7
TGTGCCAGTAGGCATTGGGACATAGACTACAATGAGCAGTTCTTC CASRHWDIDYNEQFF once TRBV19 . TRBJ2-1
TGTGCTAGTGGTAATAATCTAGCGGGTCGGGAATATGAGGATGAGCAGTTCTTC CASGNNLAGREYEDEQFF once TRBV12-5 TRBD2 TRBJ2-1
TGTGCCACGCGGTTGGGACAGGGAATTGGGTACGCTTTCTTT CATRLGQGIGYAFF . TRBV19 TRBD1 TRBJ1-1
TGCGCCAGCAGCCAAATTAGGGGTCAGCCCCAGCATTTT CASSQIRGQPQHF . TRBV4-1 . TRBJ1-5